Below, one T cell receptor beta chain is given with its context. The data stem from a study of cytomegalovirus exposure and HLA in healthy donors. 60 Vbeta and 13 Jbeta primers were used in PCR. Produced via immunoSEQ multiplex PCR; TCRdb's table is partial and in-frame only. This table holds about 65,000 clones, approximately 60% found once. Between the trimmed V and J ends, which lost 3 bases and 1 base, there was a span of 10 bases. Germline V gene data show CDR1 as SEHNR and CDR2 as FQNEAQ (reference sequence). This CDR3 comprises 15 residues. This chain connects TRBV7-9 to TRBJ1-5; a weak D match, TRBD1 (5 bases). The clonotype comes from a man aged 25 to 40 in good health and CMV-seronegative. The sample was PBMCs. This chain's CDR3 is CASSFQGGSNQPQHF. For the CDR3, the DNA is TGTGCCAGCAGCTTTCAGGGAGGAAGCAATCAGCCCCAGCATTTT.